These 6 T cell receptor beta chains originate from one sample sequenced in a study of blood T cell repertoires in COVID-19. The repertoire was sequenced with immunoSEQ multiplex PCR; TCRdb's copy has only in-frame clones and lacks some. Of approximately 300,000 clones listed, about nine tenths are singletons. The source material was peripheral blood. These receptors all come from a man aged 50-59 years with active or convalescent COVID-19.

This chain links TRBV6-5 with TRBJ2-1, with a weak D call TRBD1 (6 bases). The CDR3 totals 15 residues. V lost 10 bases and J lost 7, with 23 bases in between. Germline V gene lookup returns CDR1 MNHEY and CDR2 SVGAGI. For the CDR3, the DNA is TGTGCCACCGCTCCGGTGGGGGCCGAGCTGAATGAGCAGTTCTTC. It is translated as CATAPVGAELNEQFF.

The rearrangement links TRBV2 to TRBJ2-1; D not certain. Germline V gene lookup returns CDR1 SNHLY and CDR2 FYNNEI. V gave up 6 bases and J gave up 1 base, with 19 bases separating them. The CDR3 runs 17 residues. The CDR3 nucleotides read TGTGCCAGCAGCCTCGTTCCCCTTACTAATTCCTACAATGAGCAGTTCTTC. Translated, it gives CASSLVPLTNSYNEQFF.

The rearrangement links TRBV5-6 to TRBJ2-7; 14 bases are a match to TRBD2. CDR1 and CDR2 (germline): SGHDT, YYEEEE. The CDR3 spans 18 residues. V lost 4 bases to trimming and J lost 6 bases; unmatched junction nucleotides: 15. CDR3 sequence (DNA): TGTGCCAGCAGCCCGGGACTAGCGGGAGTCCTTTCGGGGCGCGAGCAGTACTTC. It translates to CASSPGLAGVLSGREQYF.

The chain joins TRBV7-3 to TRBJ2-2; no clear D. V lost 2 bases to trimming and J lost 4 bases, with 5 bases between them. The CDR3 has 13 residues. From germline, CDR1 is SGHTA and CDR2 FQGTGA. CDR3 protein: CASSLAGTGELFF. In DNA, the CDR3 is TGTGCCAGCAGCTTAGCAGGCACCGGGGAGCTGTTTTTT.

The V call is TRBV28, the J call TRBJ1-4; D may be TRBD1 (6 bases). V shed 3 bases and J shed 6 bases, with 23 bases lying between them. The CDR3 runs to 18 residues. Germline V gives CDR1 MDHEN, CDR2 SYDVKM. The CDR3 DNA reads TGTGCCAGCAGTTTGCCCACCACCGTGGCAGGGGTATATGAAAAACTGTTTTTT. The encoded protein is CASSLPTTVAGVYEKLFF.

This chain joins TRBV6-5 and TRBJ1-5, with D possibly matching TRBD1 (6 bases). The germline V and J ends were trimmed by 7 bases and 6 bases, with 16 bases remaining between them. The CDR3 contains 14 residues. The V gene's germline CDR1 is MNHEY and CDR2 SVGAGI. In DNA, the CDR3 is TGTGCCAGCACGCTGGGGGGGCGGGGTCAGCCCCAGCATTTT. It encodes CASTLGGRGQPQHF.